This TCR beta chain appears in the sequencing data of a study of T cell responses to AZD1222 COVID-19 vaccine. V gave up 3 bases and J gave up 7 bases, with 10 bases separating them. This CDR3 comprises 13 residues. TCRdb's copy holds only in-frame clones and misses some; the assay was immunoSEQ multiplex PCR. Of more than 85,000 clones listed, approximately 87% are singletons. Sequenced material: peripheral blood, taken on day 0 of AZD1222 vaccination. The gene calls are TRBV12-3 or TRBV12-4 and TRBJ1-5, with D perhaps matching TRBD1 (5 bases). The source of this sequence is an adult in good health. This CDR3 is CASSLAGRQPQHF. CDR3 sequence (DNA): TGTGCCAGCAGTTTGGCGGGGCGGCAGCCCCAGCATTTT.